This TCR beta chain was documented in a study of CD8 T cells in ankylosing spondylitis. Study-wide results and caveats: The clones that were linked to disease were reported to be significantly enriched in matched synovial fluid samples from ankylosing spondylitis patients. Earlier studies detected some motif variants in reactive arthritis synovial fluid and blood.

MiXCR was run by TCRdb on the 5' RACE reads, yielding one entry per CDR3 protein. This table has around 210,000 distinct CDR3 sequences, around 8% appearing once. Concerning this clonotype: Its cognate antigen is unknown.

Sequenced material: blood, either unsorted or a sorted T cell fraction (not recorded which). This clonotype originated in a female donor with ankylosing spondylitis or in good health (not recorded which).

CDR3 in DNA: TGCAGTGCCCCCCGGACACCCGGCTACACCTTC. This gives the protein CSAPRTPGYTF. The gene calls are TRBV20-1 and TRBJ1-2; weak D call: TRBD1 (5 bases). Germline CDR1 reads DFQATT; CDR2 reads SNEGSKA (reference sequence). Trimming cost V 6 bases and J 8 bases, with 13 bases left between them. This CDR3 has 11 amino acids.